A selection of T cell receptor beta chains follows, all from one sample in a study of identical twins. Each CDR3 protein gets one entry after TCRdb re-called the 5' RACE reads with MiXCR. The sample records 200,000 to 250,000 distinct CDR3 sequences, 7.5% being singletons. These data were also filed under a second study, of yellow fever vaccine responses in identical twins.

Sequenced sample: CD8+ T cells sorted from blood. The receptors come from a woman aged 18-30 years in good health. Both conserved end residues are part of each CDR3. Fields, in order: CDR3 DNA, CDR3 protein, V gene, J gene, clone size, D gene. A D gene is named only where the DNA matches it firmly. Size values are once, few and many counts, or a class for expanded clones, and some rows have none.

TGTGCCAGCAGTCCCCGACTAGCGGGGGCTGGTGTTGAGCAGTTCTTC,CASSPRLAGAGVEQFF,TRBV28,TRBJ2-1,-,TRBD2
TGTGCCAGCAGCCTAAGCGGGAGGGAGGCAGATACGCAGTATTTT,CASSLSGREADTQYF,TRBV7-9,TRBJ2-3,-,TRBD2
TGTGCCAGCAGCCCCGGTGGGGGGCCCCGAGCGGGCGGGGAGCTGTTTTTT,CASSPGGGPRAGGELFF,TRBV6-1,TRBJ2-2,few,-
TGTGCCAGCAGCTTGGTAGAGAACCCCGGGGAGCTGTTTTTT,CASSLVENPGELFF,TRBV5-5,TRBJ2-2,-,-
TGTGCCAGCAGACAGGGGAGCAATCAGCCCCAGCATTTT,CASRQGSNQPQHF,TRBV28,TRBJ1-5,-,TRBD1
TGTGCCAGCAGCTGGAGGGACAATCAGCCCCAGCATTTT,CASSWRDNQPQHF,TRBV7-8,TRBJ1-5,many,-
TGTGCCAGCAGCGTAGGAGGTGATTACGAGCAGTACTTC,CASSVGGDYEQYF,TRBV9,TRBJ2-7,many,-
TGTGCCAGCAGTTTGATTGTTGGAGACAGGGCGTATCAGCCCCAGCATTTT,CASSLIVGDRAYQPQHF,TRBV28,TRBJ1-5,few,TRBD1
TGTGCCAGCAGGGGGACTAGCGGACAAGAGACCCAGTACTTC,CASRGTSGQETQYF,TRBV12-3/TRBV12-4,TRBJ2-5,many,TRBD2
TGTGCCAGCAGCTTAGGGGGGAACGCGCAGTATTTT,CASSLGGNAQYF,TRBV27,TRBJ2-3,few,-
TGCGCCAGCAGCTCGCTGGAGACCCAGATTGAGCAGTTCTTC,CASSSLETQIEQFF,TRBV5-1,TRBJ2-1,many,-
TGCAGTGCTAGCAGGGAGAACACCGGGGAGCTGTTTTTT,CSASRENTGELFF,TRBV20-1,TRBJ2-2,many,-
TGTGCTAGTGGTTTGGTAGGTCTCGGGACAGGATCCTACAATGAGCAGTTCTTC,CASGLVGLGTGSYNEQFF,TRBV12-5,TRBJ2-1,few,TRBD1
TGCGCCAGCAGCCACGGACAGGAGCCTGAAGCTTTCTTT,CASSHGQEPEAFF,TRBV4-1,TRBJ1-1,few,TRBD1
TGTGCCAGCAGTTTTGGCGGGAGTAACACCGGGGAGCTGTTTTTT,CASSFGGSNTGELFF,TRBV28,TRBJ2-2,few,TRBD2
TGTGCCAGCCAACCTACGGGACTAGCTTTAGAGACCCAGTACTTC,CASQPTGLALETQYF,TRBV3-1,TRBJ2-5,few,TRBD2